This TCR beta chain was observed in a study of T cells in Graves' hyperthyroidism and ophthalmopathy. General study points: Most expanded thyroid clonotypes above 0.001 recurred in blood. Separation of ophthalmopathy from stable hyperthyroidism was achieved by a 13 V-J model.

Comment on this clonotype: Its specificity is unknown.

The TCR beta CDR3 regions underwent amplification using RNA transcripts as the source. Primed by the HTBI set, a first-round RT-PCR was run on the TCR CDR3. Each CDR3 protein is one row after TCRdb ran MiXCR on the multiplex PCR reads. The data hold hundreds of thousands of distinct CDR3 sequences, with around 20% observed a single time. Germline CDR1 is MNHEY and CDR2 is SMNVEV (reference sequence). Trimming removed 3 bases from V and 4 bases from J, with 12 bases in between. The CDR3 has 14 residues. Blood from later-ophthalmopathy patients was taken at first hyperthyroidism diagnosis. The authors obtained PBMCs from 7.5 to 10 ml of fresh peripheral blood.

Sequenced material: blood. The chain has TRBV27 and TRBJ1-1; D is uncertain. This clonotype was obtained from a woman aged 45-59 years with Graves' hyperthyroidism that later progressed to Graves' ophthalmopathy. CDR3 sequence (DNA): TGTGCCAGCAGTTTTGACAAGGCGGTCACTGAAGCTTTCTTT. This encodes CASSFDKAVTEAFF.